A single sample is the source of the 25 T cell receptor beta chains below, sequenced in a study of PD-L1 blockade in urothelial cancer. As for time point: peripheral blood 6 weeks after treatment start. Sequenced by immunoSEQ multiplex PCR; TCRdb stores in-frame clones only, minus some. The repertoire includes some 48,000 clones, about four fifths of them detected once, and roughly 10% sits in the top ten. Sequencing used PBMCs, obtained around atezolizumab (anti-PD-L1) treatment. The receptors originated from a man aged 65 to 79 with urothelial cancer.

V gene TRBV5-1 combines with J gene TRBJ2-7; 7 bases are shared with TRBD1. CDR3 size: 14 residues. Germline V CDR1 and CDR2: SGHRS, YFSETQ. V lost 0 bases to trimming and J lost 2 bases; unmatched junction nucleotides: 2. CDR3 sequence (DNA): TGCGCCAGCAGCTTGGAACAGGGGACCTACGAGCAGTACTTC. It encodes CASSLEQGTYEQYF.

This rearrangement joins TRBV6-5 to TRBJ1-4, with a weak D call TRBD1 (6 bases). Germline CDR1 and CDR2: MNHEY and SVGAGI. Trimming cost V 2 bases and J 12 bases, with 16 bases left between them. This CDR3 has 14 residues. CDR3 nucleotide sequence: TGTGCCAGCAGTTACCGCACAGGGAAGACCGAACTGTTTTTT. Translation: CASSYRTGKTELFF.

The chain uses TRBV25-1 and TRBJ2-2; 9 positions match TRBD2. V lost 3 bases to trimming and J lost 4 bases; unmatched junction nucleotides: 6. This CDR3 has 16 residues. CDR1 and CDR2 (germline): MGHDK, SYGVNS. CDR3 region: CASSDTLGLATGELFF. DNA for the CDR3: TGTGCCAGCAGTGACACTCTGGGACTAGCCACCGGGGAGCTGTTTTTT.

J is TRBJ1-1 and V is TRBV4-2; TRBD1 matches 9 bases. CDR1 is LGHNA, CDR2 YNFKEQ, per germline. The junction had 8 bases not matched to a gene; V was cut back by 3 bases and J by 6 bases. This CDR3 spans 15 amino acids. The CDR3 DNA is TGTGCCAGCAGCCATCCCGGGACAGGGAGATCTGAAGCTTTCTTT. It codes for CASSHPGTGRSEAFF.

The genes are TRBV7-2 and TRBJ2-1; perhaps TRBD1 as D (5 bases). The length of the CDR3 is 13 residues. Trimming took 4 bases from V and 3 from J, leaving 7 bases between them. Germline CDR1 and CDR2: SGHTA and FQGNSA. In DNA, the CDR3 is TGTGCCAGCAGCTCAGGGTACTACAATGAGCAGTTCTTC. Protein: CASSSGYYNEQFF. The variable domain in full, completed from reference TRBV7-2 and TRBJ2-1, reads GAGVSQSPSNKVTEKGKDVELRCDPISGHTALYWYRQSLGQGLEFLIYFQGNSAPDKSGLPSDRFSAERTGGSVSTLTIQRTQQEDSAVYLCASSSGYYNEQFFGPGTRLTVL.

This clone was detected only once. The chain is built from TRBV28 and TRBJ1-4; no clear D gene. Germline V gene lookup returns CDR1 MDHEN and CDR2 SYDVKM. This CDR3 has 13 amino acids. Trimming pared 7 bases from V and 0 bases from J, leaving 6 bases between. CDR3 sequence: CASTPSTNEKLFF. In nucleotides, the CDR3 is TGTGCCAGCACCCCCTCAACTAATGAAAAACTGTTTTTT. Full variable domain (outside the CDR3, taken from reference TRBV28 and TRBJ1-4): DVKVTQSSRYLVKRTGEKVFLECVQDMDHENMFWYRQDPGLGLRLIYFSYDVKMKEKGDIPEGYSVSREKKERFSLILESASTNQTSMYLCASTPSTNEKLFFGSGTQLSVL.

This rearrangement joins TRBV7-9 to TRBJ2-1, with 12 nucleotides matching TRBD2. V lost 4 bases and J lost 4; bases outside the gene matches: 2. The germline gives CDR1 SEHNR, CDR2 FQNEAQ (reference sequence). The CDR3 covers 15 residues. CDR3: CASSSLAGGYNEQFF. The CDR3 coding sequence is TGTGCCAGCAGCTCACTAGCGGGAGGATACAATGAGCAGTTCTTC.

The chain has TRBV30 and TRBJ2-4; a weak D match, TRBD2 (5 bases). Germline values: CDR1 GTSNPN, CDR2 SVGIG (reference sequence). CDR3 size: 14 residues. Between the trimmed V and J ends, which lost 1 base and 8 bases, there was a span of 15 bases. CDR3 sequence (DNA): TGTGCCTGGAGTGGAGGACTCAAAGGGTACATTCAGTACTTC. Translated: CAWSGGLKGYIQYF. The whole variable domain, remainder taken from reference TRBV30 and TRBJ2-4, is SQTIHQWPATLVQPVGSPLSLECTVEGTSNPNLYWYRQAAGRGLQLLFYSVGIGQISSEVPQNLSASRPQDRQFILSSKKLLLSDSGFYLCAWSGGLKGYIQYFGAGTRLSVL.

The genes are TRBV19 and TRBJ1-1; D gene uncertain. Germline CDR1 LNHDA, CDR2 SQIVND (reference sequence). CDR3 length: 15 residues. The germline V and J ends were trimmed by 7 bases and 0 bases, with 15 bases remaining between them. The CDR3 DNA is TGTGCCAGTACCAAAGGAGGTCCCTTGAACACTGAAGCTTTCTTT. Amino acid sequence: CASTKGGPLNTEAFF.

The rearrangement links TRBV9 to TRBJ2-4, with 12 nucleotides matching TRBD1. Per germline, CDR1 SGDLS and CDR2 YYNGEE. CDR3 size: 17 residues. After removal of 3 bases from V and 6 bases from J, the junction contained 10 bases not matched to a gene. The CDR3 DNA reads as TGTGCCAGCAGCGGGCGGGACAGGGGGCGCGGGGGAAACATTCAGTACTTC. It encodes CASSGRDRGRGGNIQYF. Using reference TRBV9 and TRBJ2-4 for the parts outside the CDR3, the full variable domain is DSGVTQTPKHLITATGQRVTLRCSPRSGDLSVYWYQQSLDQGLQFLIQYYNGEERAKGNILERFSAQQFPDLHSELNLSSLELGDSALYFCASSGRDRGRGGNIQYFGAGTRLSVL.

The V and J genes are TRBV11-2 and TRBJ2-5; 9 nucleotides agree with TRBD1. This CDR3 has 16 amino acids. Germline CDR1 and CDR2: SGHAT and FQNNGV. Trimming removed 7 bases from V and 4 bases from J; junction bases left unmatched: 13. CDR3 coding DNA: TGTGCCAGCACCGATCTAGGGACAGGGAGTATAGAGACCCAGTACTTC. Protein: CASTDLGTGSIETQYF.

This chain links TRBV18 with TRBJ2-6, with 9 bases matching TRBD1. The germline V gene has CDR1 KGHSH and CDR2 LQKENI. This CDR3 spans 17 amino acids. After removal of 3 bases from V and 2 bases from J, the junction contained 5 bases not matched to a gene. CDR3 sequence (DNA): TGTGCCAGCTCACCTACCGGGACAGGGACTGGGGCCAACGTCCTGACTTTC. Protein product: CASSPTGTGTGANVLTF.

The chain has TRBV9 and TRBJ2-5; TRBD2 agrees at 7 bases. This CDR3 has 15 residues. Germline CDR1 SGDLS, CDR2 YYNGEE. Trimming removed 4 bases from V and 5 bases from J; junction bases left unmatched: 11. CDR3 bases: TGTGCCAGCAGCTTCGGGGGAGGGGTGGATGAGACCCAGTACTTC. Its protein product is CASSFGGGVDETQYF.

The CDR3 here is CASTRETGTGEQYF. Written as DNA, the CDR3 is TGTGCCAGCACCAGGGAGACAGGGACGGGCGAGCAGTACTTC. The V gene is TRBV28, the J gene TRBJ2-7; 7 positions agree with TRBD1. This CDR3 contains 14 residues. The germline CDR1 and CDR2 sequences are MDHEN and SYDVKM. Unmatched junction bases numbered 12, after V lost 7 bases and J lost 6 bases.

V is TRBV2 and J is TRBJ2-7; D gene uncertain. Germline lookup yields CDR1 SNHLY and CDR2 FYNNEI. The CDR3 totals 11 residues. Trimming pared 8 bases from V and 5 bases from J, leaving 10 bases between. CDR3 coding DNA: TGTGCCAGCTCGGTTGGGCACGAGCAGTACTTC. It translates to CASSVGHEQYF.

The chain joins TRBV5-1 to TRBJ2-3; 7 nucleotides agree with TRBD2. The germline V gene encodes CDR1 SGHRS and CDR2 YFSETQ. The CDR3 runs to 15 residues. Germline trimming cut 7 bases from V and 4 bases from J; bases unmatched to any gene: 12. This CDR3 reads CASFRLRESADTQYF. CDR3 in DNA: TGCGCCAGCTTCCGATTGCGGGAGTCCGCAGATACGCAGTATTTT.

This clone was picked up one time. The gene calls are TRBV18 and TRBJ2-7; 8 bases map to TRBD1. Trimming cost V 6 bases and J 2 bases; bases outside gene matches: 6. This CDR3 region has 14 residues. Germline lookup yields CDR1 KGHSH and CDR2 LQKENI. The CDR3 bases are TGTGCCAGCTCTCCTGGGACAGGAACCTACGAGCAGTACTTC. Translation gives CASSPGTGTYEQYF.

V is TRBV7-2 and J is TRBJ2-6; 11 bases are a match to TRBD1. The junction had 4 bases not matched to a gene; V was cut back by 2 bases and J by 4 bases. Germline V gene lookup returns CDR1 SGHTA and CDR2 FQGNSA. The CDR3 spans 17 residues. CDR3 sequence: CASSLTGQGAGANVLTF. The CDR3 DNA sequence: TGTGCCAGCAGCTTAACAGGACAGGGGGCCGGGGCCAACGTCCTGACTTTC.

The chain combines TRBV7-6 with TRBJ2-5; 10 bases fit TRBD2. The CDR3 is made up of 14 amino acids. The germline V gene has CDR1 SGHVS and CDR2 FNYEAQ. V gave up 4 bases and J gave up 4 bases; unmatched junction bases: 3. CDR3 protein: CASSSSGSGETQYF. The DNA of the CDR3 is TGTGCCAGCAGCTCTAGCGGGAGTGGAGAGACCCAGTACTTC.

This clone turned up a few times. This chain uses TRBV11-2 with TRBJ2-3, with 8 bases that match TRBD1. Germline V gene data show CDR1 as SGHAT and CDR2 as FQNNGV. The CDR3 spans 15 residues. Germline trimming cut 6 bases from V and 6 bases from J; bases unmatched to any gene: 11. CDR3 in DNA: TGTGCCAGCAGTTTCCTATTCCAGGGGGCGGATACGCAGTATTTT. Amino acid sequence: CASSFLFQGADTQYF.

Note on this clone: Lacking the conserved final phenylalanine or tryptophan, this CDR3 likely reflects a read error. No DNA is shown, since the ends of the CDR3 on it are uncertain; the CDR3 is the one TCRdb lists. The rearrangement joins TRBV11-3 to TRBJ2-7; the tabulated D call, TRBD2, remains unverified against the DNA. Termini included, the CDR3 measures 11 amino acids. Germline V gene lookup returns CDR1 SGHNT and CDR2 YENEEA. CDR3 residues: CASSLGVGGPG.

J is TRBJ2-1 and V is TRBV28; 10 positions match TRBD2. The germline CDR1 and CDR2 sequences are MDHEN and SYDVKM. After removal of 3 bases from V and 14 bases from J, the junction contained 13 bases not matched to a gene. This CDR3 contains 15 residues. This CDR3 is CASSFFGAASGSKFF. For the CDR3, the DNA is TGTGCCAGCAGTTTCTTCGGGGCGGCTAGCGGGAGTAAGTTCTTC.

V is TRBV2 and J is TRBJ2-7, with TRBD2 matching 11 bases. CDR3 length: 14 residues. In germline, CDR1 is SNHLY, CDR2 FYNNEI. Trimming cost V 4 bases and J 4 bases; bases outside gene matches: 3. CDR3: CASSGLAGGYEQYF. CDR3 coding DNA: TGTGCCAGCAGTGGATTAGCGGGAGGGTACGAGCAGTACTTC.

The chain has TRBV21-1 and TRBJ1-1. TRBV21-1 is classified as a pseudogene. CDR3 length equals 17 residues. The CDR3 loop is CASSKGPDGGREGEAFF. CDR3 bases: TGTGCCAGCAGCAAAGGGCCCGATGGAGGGCGAGAGGGTGAAGCTTTCTTT.

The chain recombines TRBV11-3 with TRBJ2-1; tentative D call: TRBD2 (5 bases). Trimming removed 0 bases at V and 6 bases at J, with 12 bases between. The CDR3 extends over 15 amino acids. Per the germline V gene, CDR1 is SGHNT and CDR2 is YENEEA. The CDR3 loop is CASSLDSGNGNEQFF. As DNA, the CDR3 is TGTGCCAGCAGCTTAGATTCCGGGAATGGCAATGAGCAGTTCTTC.